The 22 T cell receptor beta chains reported below all come from one sample, sequenced in a study of blood T cell repertoires in COVID-19. Here immunoSEQ multiplex PCR was the method, and the copy in TCRdb shows in-frame clones only, minus some. The sample lists 150,000 or so clones, 70% to 85% occurring once. Source material: peripheral blood. The receptor source for this set is a man between 60 and 75 years old with COVID-19, enrolled during active disease.

The CDR3, as DNA: TGTGCCAGCACCACCCAGGGGGCTAGCAATCAGCCCCAGCATTTT. Protein product: CASTTQGASNQPQHF. J is TRBJ1-5 and V is TRBV2; TRBD1 agrees at 8 bases. CDR3 length: 15 amino acids. Germline assignment: CDR1 SNHLY and CDR2 FYNNEI. The junction had 5 bases not matched to a gene; V was cut back by 7 bases and J by 0 bases.

The chain recombines TRBV11-2 with TRBJ2-1; tentatively, D is TRBD2 (6 bases). Germline V CDR1 and CDR2: SGHAT, FQNNGV. Trimming took 4 bases from V and 5 from J, leaving 18 bases between them. The CDR3 is made up of 16 amino acids. As DNA, the CDR3 is TGTGCCAGCAGCTCGTTGGGCGGGATGAGGGACAATGAGCAGTTCTTC. This translates into CASSSLGGMRDNEQFF.

The chain is built from TRBV28 and TRBJ1-5, with TRBD1 as a possible D gene (6 bases). Germline CDR1 is MDHEN and CDR2 is SYDVKM. The ends were cut back, 2 bases at V and 3 bases at J, with 11 bases in the middle. The CDR3 runs 15 residues. The CDR3 reads CASSLPGDYNQPQHF. The CDR3 DNA sequence: TGTGCCAGCAGTTTACCAGGGGATTACAATCAGCCCCAGCATTTT.

The chain is built from TRBV6-1 and TRBJ1-2; D is possibly TRBD1 (6 bases). The CDR3 runs to 14 residues. Deletions cut 6 bases from V and 0 bases from J, with 11 bases between. Germline V gene sequence: CDR1 MNHNS, CDR2 SASEGT. The CDR3 protein is CASRPGQPNYGYTF. CDR3 bases: TGTGCCAGCAGGCCTGGACAGCCTAACTATGGCTACACCTTC.

J is TRBJ2-1 and V is TRBV9; 8 bases match TRBD2. V trimming: 0 bases; J trimming: 4 bases; junction bases outside the gene matches: 12. Per the germline V gene, CDR1 is SGDLS and CDR2 is YYNGEE. The CDR3 covers 18 residues. The DNA of the CDR3 is TGTGCCAGCAGCGTAGTACCGGGGGGGCTATTAGATTACAATGAGCAGTTCTTC. This gives the protein CASSVVPGGLLDYNEQFF.

This clone was detected only once. The V and J genes are TRBV10-3 and TRBJ1-5; D is undetermined. There are 13 residues in the CDR3. Germline loops: CDR1 ENHRY, CDR2 SYGVKD. The V end was cut by 8 bases, the J end by 0 bases, with 8 bases between. The CDR3: CAIGTVSNQPQHF. CDR3 coding DNA: TGTGCCATCGGTACAGTTAGCAATCAGCCCCAGCATTTT.

The chain recombines TRBV2 with TRBJ1-1; D not certain. The CDR3 is 14 residues long. CDR1 and CDR2 from the germline V gene are SNHLY and FYNNEI. Trimming removed 2 bases from V and 0 bases from J, with 7 bases in between. The CDR3 nucleotides read TGTGCCAGCAGTGAAAGGGAGGTGAACACTGAAGCTTTCTTT. This encodes CASSEREVNTEAFF.

This rearrangement joins TRBV10-3 to TRBJ1-1; D is unresolved. Trimming cost V 0 bases and J 0 bases, with 5 bases left between them. CDR3 size: 14 residues. CDR1 and CDR2 from the germline V gene are ENHRY and SYGVKD. For the CDR3, the DNA is TGTGCCATCAGTGAGTCGAGGGTGAACACTGAAGCTTTCTTT. It yields the protein CAISESRVNTEAFF.

The rearrangement joins TRBV5-1 to TRBJ2-1; TRBD1 matches at 10 bases. Germline trimming cut 6 bases from V and 4 bases from J; bases unmatched to any gene: 10. Germline V lookup: CDR1 SGHRS, CDR2 YFSETQ. The CDR3 loop spans 16 amino acids. In DNA, the CDR3 is TGCGCCAGCACGACTTTATCGGGACAGGGGTACAATGAGCAGTTCTTC. It specifies CASTTLSGQGYNEQFF.

The genes are TRBV3-1 (or the pseudogene TRBV3-2) and TRBJ2-7, with a weak D call TRBD1 (5 bases). Germline lookup yields CDR1 LGHDT and CDR2 YNNKEL (reference sequence). This CDR3 has 14 amino acids. Trimming took 1 base from V and 0 from J, leaving 7 bases between them. The CDR3 loop reads CASSQGRVSYEQYF. CDR3 nucleotides: TGTGCCAGCAGCCAAGGCAGGGTCTCCTACGAGCAGTACTTC.

This clone has a single count. The chain has TRBV11-3 and TRBJ1-1; TRBD1 matches 7 bases. The CDR3 spans 17 residues. Trimming at V came to 1 base and at J to 0 bases, leaving 8 bases not matched to a gene. CDR1 and CDR2 from the germline V gene are SGHNT and YENEEA. Here the CDR3 reads CASSLAGDRLMNTEAFF. Written as DNA, the CDR3 is TGTGCCAGCAGCTTAGCGGGGGACAGACTCATGAACACTGAAGCTTTCTTT.

The chain joins TRBV27 to TRBJ1-1; 9 nucleotides match TRBD1. CDR3 length: 16 amino acids. The germline V gene has CDR1 MNHEY and CDR2 SMNVEV (reference sequence). V shed 4 bases and J 6 bases; nucleotides not matched to a gene: 12. DNA of the CDR3: TGTGCCAGCAGTTCCGGGACAGGGATGGGTGGGGCTGAAGCTTTCTTT. Translating it yields CASSSGTGMGGAEAFF.

The genes are TRBV19 and TRBJ1-4; 7 bases fit TRBD1. V lost 4 bases, J lost 3 bases, and 14 bases stayed unmatched. This CDR3 region has 18 residues. The V gene's germline CDR1 is LNHDA and CDR2 SQIVND (reference sequence). In DNA form, the CDR3 reads TGTGCCAGTAGTAGGGGGCTTACCGGGACAGCTTCTAATGAAAAACTGTTTTTT. It translates to CASSRGLTGTASNEKLFF.

The CDR3: CASSSSIRTSGYNEQFF. The CDR3 bases are TGTGCCAGCAGTTCTTCCATAAGGACTAGCGGTTACAATGAGCAGTTCTTC. The chain joins TRBV27 to TRBJ2-1; 10 bases are shared with TRBD2. Germline V CDR1 and CDR2: MNHEY, SMNVEV (reference sequence). The CDR3 runs to 17 residues. J was trimmed by 4 bases and V by 4 bases; bases with no gene match: 10.

The V gene is TRBV10-3, the J gene TRBJ2-3; 16 bases line up with TRBD2. This CDR3 comprises 18 residues. The germline gives CDR1 ENHRY, CDR2 SYGVKD. With 2 bases clipped from V and 6 bases from J, the junction kept 8 bases outside the gene matches. The CDR3 bases are TGTGCCATCAGTGAGCCGGGACTAGCGGGAGGGCCTACGGATACGCAGTATTTT. Protein product: CAISEPGLAGGPTDTQYF.

The chain couples TRBV7-8 to TRBJ2-2; 13 bases agree with TRBD2. The CDR3 runs to 19 residues. Trimming removed 3 bases from V and 6 bases from J; junction bases left unmatched: 13. Germline-derived CDR1 and CDR2 are SGHVS and FQNEAQ. The CDR3 sequence: CASSFSLMGTSGAAGELFF. For the CDR3, the DNA is TGTGCCAGCAGCTTTTCTTTGATGGGGACTAGCGGGGCCGCCGGGGAGCTGTTTTTT. Filled out from reference TRBV7-8 and TRBJ2-2, the complete variable domain reads GAGVSQSPRYKVAKRGQDVALRCDPISGHVSLFWYQQALGQGPEFLTYFQNEAQLDKSGLPSDRFFAERPEGSVSTLKIQRTQQEDSAVYLCASSFSLMGTSGAAGELFFGEGSRLTVL.

This sequence joins TRBV23-1 and TRBJ2-7; 8 bases agree with TRBD1. TRBV23-1 is sorted into the ORF group, with uncertain function. The CDR3 extends over 15 amino acids. J lost 3 bases, V lost 6 bases, and 10 bases had no gene match. For the CDR3, the DNA is TGCGCCAGCAGAGGAAACAGGGGGATGGACTACGAGCAGTACTTC. Translating it yields CASRGNRGMDYEQYF.

This rearrangement joins TRBV2 to TRBJ1-6; D gene unclear. The V gene lost 4 bases and the J gene lost 8 bases, with 9 bases spanning the gap. The CDR3 is 13 residues long. Looked up from germline, CDR1 is SNHLY and CDR2 is FYNNEI. CDR3 sequence reads: CASSAQIYSPLHF. In nucleotides, the CDR3 is TGTGCCAGCAGTGCACAGATTTATTCACCCCTCCACTTT.

The chain has TRBV10-3 and TRBJ1-2; D perhaps matches TRBD1 (6 bases). Germline V gene data show CDR1 as ENHRY and CDR2 as SYGVKD. The CDR3 totals 14 residues. V was shortened by 6 bases and J by 2 bases, with 13 bases between the two germline ends. CDR3 in amino acids: CAIRRTEPNYGYTF. In DNA, the CDR3 is TGTGCCATCAGGAGGACAGAACCCAACTATGGCTACACCTTC.

In its sample, this clone was seen once. The chain links TRBV19 to TRBJ1-5; maybe TRBD1 (5 bases). The CDR3 runs 11 residues. V shed 5 bases and J shed 11 bases, with 10 bases lying between them. Germline CDR1 reads LNHDA; CDR2 reads SQIVND (reference sequence). The CDR3 nucleotides are TGTGCCAGTAGTTGGGGGGGGGCCCAGCATTTT. Amino acids: CASSWGGAQHF.

V and J are TRBV28 and TRBJ1-2; D not certain. The CDR3 contains 15 residues. Germline CDR1 is MDHEN and CDR2 is SYDVKM. Trimming pared 6 bases from V and 1 base from J, leaving 15 bases between. The DNA of the CDR3 is TGTGCCAGCAGCACCCGAAAGACAATTAACTATGGCTACACCTTC. This codes for CASSTRKTINYGYTF.

This clone was detected many times. The V and J genes are TRBV28 and TRBJ1-5; D may be TRBD1 (5 bases). The CDR3 loop spans 15 amino acids. Trimming stripped 6 bases from V and 3 bases from J, with 15 bases between. CDR1 and CDR2 from the germline V gene are MDHEN and SYDVKM. CDR3 amino acids: CASRSAGQNNQPQHF. CDR3 nucleotide sequence: TGTGCCAGCAGGTCAGCGGGGCAAAACAATCAGCCCCAGCATTTT.